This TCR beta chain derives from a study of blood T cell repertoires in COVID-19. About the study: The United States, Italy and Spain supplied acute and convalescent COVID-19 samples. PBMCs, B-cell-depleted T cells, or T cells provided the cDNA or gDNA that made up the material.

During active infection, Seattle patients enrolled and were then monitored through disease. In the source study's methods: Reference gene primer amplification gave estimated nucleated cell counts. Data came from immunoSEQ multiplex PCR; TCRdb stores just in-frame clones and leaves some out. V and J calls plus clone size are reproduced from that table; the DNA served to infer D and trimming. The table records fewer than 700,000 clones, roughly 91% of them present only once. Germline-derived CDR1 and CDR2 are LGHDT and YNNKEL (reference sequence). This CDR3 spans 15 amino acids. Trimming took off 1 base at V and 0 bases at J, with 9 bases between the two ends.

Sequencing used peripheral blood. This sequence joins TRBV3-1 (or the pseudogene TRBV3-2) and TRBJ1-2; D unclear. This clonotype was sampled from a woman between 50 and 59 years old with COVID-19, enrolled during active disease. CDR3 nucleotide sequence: TGTGCCAGCAGCCAAGGACCCGGGGCTAACTATGGCTACACCTTC. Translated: CASSQGPGANYGYTF.